This T cell receptor beta chain was captured in a study of vaccination effects on CD4 cells after COVID-19. Details on this clone: Antigen: not known.

General observations from the study: Marked contraction was observed in infection-induced and vaccine-induced clones late after vaccination. Early post-infection timepoints were absent, and convalescent patients were few.

Germline-derived CDR1 and CDR2 are LGHNA and YSLEER. V was cut by 1 base and J by 1 base, with 6 bases left in between. This CDR3 comprises 14 residues. Assay: immunoSEQ multiplex PCR; the TCRdb copy retains only in-frame clones and omits some. This table holds about 34,000 clones, around 74% found once. The authors isolated CD4+ T cells after nine to eleven days of culture. Convalescent patients had PCR-confirmed SARS-CoV-2 infection between March and December 2020. All participants had two doses of either the BNT162b2 or mRNA-1273 vaccine. This TCR came from a human donor who had a prior SARS-CoV-2 infection. The rearrangement joins TRBV4-3 to TRBJ2-3; D gene uncertain. The sequences come from CD4+ T cells from PBMCs cultured without peptide, collected after COVID-19 vaccination. Here the CDR3 DNA reads TGCGCCAGCAGCCAAGTTGATGGCACAGATACGCAGTATTTT. This encodes CASSQVDGTDTQYF.